The 20 T cell receptor beta chains below come from one sample, sequenced in a study of shared clonotypes between healthy human individuals. Terminally differentiated effector memory CD45RA+ cells were excluded from the naive CD8 cells, which were CD45RO-negative and positively selected for CCR7. Method: immunoSEQ multiplex PCR; TCRdb's copy keeps in-frame clones and lacks some. The sample holds about 680,000 clones; about 90% are singletons and the top ten take roughly 24%. The sequencing sample was made of naive CD8+ T cells sorted from blood. The origin of the receptors is a man aged 25-40 years in good health.

This clone was found once. Other nucleotide sequences from this sample produce the same CDR3. The rearrangement uses TRBV6-5 and TRBJ2-3; D unresolved. This CDR3 contains 12 residues. Looked up from germline, CDR1 is MNHEY and CDR2 is SVGAGI. Trimming shortened V by 2 bases and J by 4 bases, and 4 bases separated the two germline ends. The CDR3 region has the DNA TGTGCCAGCAGTTACGGCTCAGATACGCAGTATTTT. Translated, it gives CASSYGSDTQYF.

CDR3: CSVGDRASSYEQYF. CDR3 DNA: TGCAGCGTTGGAGACAGGGCTTCCTCCTACGAGCAGTACTTC. The V gene is TRBV29-1, the J gene TRBJ2-5; 7 bases align to TRBD1. The closer fit of TRBJ2-7 to the DNA end suggests the J call may be wrong. The length of the CDR3 is 14 residues. Looked up from germline, CDR1 is SQVTM and CDR2 is ANQGSEA.

The V gene is TRBV9, the J gene TRBJ1-3; D uncertain. The germline V gene encodes CDR1 SGDLS and CDR2 YYNGEE. The CDR3 spans 13 residues. Trimming pared 3 bases from V and 4 bases from J, leaving 8 bases between. For the CDR3, the DNA is TGTGCCAGCAGCGGGACCGAGGGAAACACCATATATTTT. Its translation: CASSGTEGNTIYF.

The chain employs TRBV7-3 and TRBJ2-1, with TRBD2 identical over 11 bases. CDR1 is SGHTA and CDR2 is FQGTGA in the germline V gene. V was clipped by 5 bases and J by 4 bases; unmatched bases: 4. CDR3 length: 15 amino acids. The CDR3 DNA reads as TGTGCCAGCAGCCTAGCGGGAGGCTTATACAATGAGCAGTTCTTC. As protein: CASSLAGGLYNEQFF.

This chain connects TRBV6-4 to TRBJ1-2; D not certain. The CDR3 runs to 14 residues. V lost 0 bases to trimming and J lost 2 bases, with 7 bases between them. The germline V gene encodes CDR1 MRHNA and CDR2 SNTAGT. The CDR3 DNA reads as TGTGCCAGCAGTGACTCGAGCCCGAACTATGGCTACACCTTC. Its protein is CASSDSSPNYGYTF.

The CDR3 DNA reads as TGTGCCAGCAGCTCGACCGGGACAGTCCAAGAGACCCAGTACTTC. Residues: CASSSTGTVQETQYF. This sequence joins TRBV7-3 and TRBJ2-5; 7 bases line up with TRBD1. The CDR3 contains 15 residues. The trim removed 4 bases at V and 1 base at J, leaving 6 bases unmatched. Germline CDR1 and CDR2: SGHTA and FQGTGA.

The chain carries TRBV28 and TRBJ1-4, with D unresolved. The germline V gene encodes CDR1 MDHEN and CDR2 SYDVKM. This CDR3 is 14 amino acids long. V lost 2 bases and J 7 bases, leaving 11 bases between the germline ends. Here the CDR3 DNA reads TGTGCCAGCAGTTTAGCGGTGTCTAGTGAAAAACTGTTTTTT. This codes for CASSLAVSSEKLFF.

The table lists this clone with a count of one. The J gene is TRBJ2-1, the V gene TRBV27; D tentatively reads TRBD1 or TRBD2 (5 bases each). V lost 4 bases and J lost 7, with 14 bases in between. The CDR3 totals 14 residues. Germline V gene data show CDR1 as MNHEY and CDR2 as SMNVEV (reference sequence). The CDR3, as DNA: TGTGCCAGCAGTTCCCGAGGGGTGATAAATGAGCAGTTCTTC. The encoded protein is CASSSRGVINEQFF.

This clone occurred once. CDR3: CASSLPNSKEQYF. The CDR3 DNA is TGTGCCAGCAGTTTACCGAACTCTAAGGAGCAGTACTTC. This chain connects TRBV28 to TRBJ2-7; D unresolved. V was pared by 2 bases and J by 7 bases, with 12 bases between. The CDR3 is made up of 13 amino acids. The V gene's germline CDR1 is MDHEN and CDR2 SYDVKM.

V and J are TRBV28 and TRBJ2-1; the D is unclear. Trimming pared 7 bases from V and 0 bases from J, leaving 13 bases between. Germline values: CDR1 MDHEN, CDR2 SYDVKM. The CDR3 runs 15 residues. CDR3 amino acids: CASINTPSSYNEQFF. CDR3 nucleotides: TGTGCCAGCATTAACACCCCGAGCTCCTACAATGAGCAGTTCTTC.

The DNA for the CDR3 is TGTGCCAGCAGCTCGACAGCGGGAGGCGGGCACAATGAGCAGTTCTTC. It specifies CASSSTAGGGHNEQFF. The chain links TRBV11-2 to TRBJ2-1; the match to TRBD2 covers 9 bases. The trim removed 4 bases at V and 5 bases at J, leaving 9 bases unmatched. Germline V CDR1 and CDR2: SGHAT, FQNNGV. This CDR3 contains 16 residues.

The chain is built from TRBV11-2 and TRBJ1-1; no clear D. Trimming removed 4 bases at V and 1 base at J, with 19 bases between. In germline, CDR1 is SGHAT, CDR2 FQNNGV. The CDR3 extends over 17 amino acids. The CDR3 DNA follows: TGTGCCAGCAGCTCCCCCTTAATTCTTACTGGGAACACTGAAGCTTTCTTT. Protein product: CASSSPLILTGNTEAFF.

The V gene is TRBV2, the J gene TRBJ1-5, with no clear D. The CDR3 consists of 13 residues. Trimming took off 4 bases at V and 4 bases at J, with 8 bases between the two ends. Per germline, CDR1 SNHLY and CDR2 FYNNEI. The DNA of the CDR3 is TGTGCCAGCAGTGTCGACGGTAATCAGCCCCAGCATTTT. Amino acids: CASSVDGNQPQHF.

The genes are TRBV11-2 and TRBJ2-7, with 7 bases aligning to TRBD1. Trimming removed 4 bases from V and 0 bases from J; junction bases left unmatched: 9. Germline CDR1 is SGHAT and CDR2 is FQNNGV. CDR3 length: 16 amino acids. This CDR3 reads CASSYYRGPSSYEQYF. The CDR3 nucleotides read TGTGCCAGCAGCTACTACAGGGGACCCAGCTCCTACGAGCAGTACTTC.

The table lists this clone with a count of one. In DNA form, the CDR3 reads TGTGCCAGCAGCTTAGAGGTCGGGGCTAGCGGGGGCGATGAGCAGTTCTTC. This gives the protein CASSLEVGASGGDEQFF. V is TRBV7-8 and J is TRBJ2-1; 10 positions agree with TRBD2. Unmatched junction bases numbered 11, after V lost 1 base and J lost 8 bases. CDR1 is SGHVS and CDR2 is FQNEAQ in the germline V gene. The length of the CDR3 is 17 residues. Full variable domain (remainder filled in from reference TRBV7-8 and TRBJ2-1): GAGVSQSPRYKVAKRGQDVALRCDPISGHVSLFWYQQALGQGPEFLTYFQNEAQLDKSGLPSDRFFAERPEGSVSTLKIQRTQQEDSAVYLCASSLEVGASGGDEQFFGPGTRLTVL.

This rearrangement joins TRBV27 to TRBJ2-4; possible D gene TRBD2, 5 bases. V dropped 8 bases and J dropped 8 bases, with 16 bases sitting between them. The CDR3 length is 13 residues. Germline CDR1 is MNHEY and CDR2 is SMNVEV (reference sequence). The DNA for the CDR3 is TGTGCCAGCGCATGGGCGGGTGGGGACATTCAGTACTTC. Residues: CASAWAGGDIQYF.

V usage is TRBV4-2 and J usage is TRBJ2-1, with 13 bases identical to TRBD2. The V segment lost 5 bases and the J segment 6 bases; nucleotides outside the gene matches: 7. There are 16 residues in the CDR3. The germline V gene has CDR1 LGHNA and CDR2 YNFKEQ. The chain's CDR3 is CASSSEGLAGFNEQFF. The CDR3 nucleotides are TGTGCCAGCAGCTCGGAGGGACTAGCGGGATTCAATGAGCAGTTCTTC.

CDR3 bases: TGTGCCAGCAGCCAGCTCCCGGGAATGAACACTGAAGCTTTCTTT. Translated: CASSQLPGMNTEAFF. The chain has TRBV14 and TRBJ1-1; no clear D gene. The CDR3 covers 15 residues. Trimming cost V 3 bases and J 0 bases, with 11 bases left between them. CDR1 and CDR2 from the germline V gene are SGHDN and FVKESK. The full variable domain, completed using reference TRBV14 and TRBJ1-1, is EAGVTQFPSHSVIEKGQTVTLRCDPISGHDNLYWYRRVMGKEIKFLLHFVKESKQDESGMPNNRFLAERTGGTYSTLKVQPAELEDSGVYFCASSQLPGMNTEAFFGQGTRLTVV.

The chain uses TRBV11-2 and TRBJ2-7, with D possibly TRBD1 on 5 matching bases. Looked up from germline, CDR1 is SGHAT and CDR2 is FQNNGV. The germline V and J ends were trimmed by 0 bases and 3 bases, with 9 bases remaining between them. CDR3 length equals 14 residues. DNA of the CDR3: TGTGCCAGCAGCTTAGACCTAGGGGTCTACGAGCAGTACTTC. Amino acid sequence: CASSLDLGVYEQYF. Full variable domain (remainder filled in from reference TRBV11-2 and TRBJ2-7): EAGVAQSPRYKIIEKRQSVAFWCNPISGHATLYWYQQILGQGPKLLIQFQNNGVVDDSQLPKDRFSAERLKGVDSTLKIQPAKLEDSAVYLCASSLDLGVYEQYFGPGTRLTVT.

The chain links TRBV13 to TRBJ2-3; 7 bases map to TRBD2. The germline V gene encodes CDR1 PRHDT and CDR2 FYEKMQ (reference sequence). The trim removed 0 bases at V and 1 base at J, leaving 13 bases unmatched. The CDR3 length is 19 residues. The CDR3 DNA reads as TGTGCCAGCAGCTTAGGGCTAGCGGAGCCCTGGAGCGGCACAGATACGCAGTATTTT. This encodes CASSLGLAEPWSGTDTQYF.